This T cell receptor beta chain comes out of a study of OX40 agonist ivuxolimab in advanced cancers. General study results and limits: There were, on average, more expanded clones in CD8+ T cells than in CD4+.

Only in-frame clones appear in the TCRdb table, and some are missing; sequencing was by immunoSEQ multiplex PCR. The sample records 65,000 or so clones, approximately 84% being singletons. Remarks on this clone: The antigen remains undetermined.

V lost 5 bases, J lost 0 bases, and 8 bases stayed unmatched. Germline V gene data show CDR1 as PRHDT and CDR2 as FYEKMQ (reference sequence). The CDR3 is 18 residues long. The receptor's source is an adult with an advanced solid tumor such as melanoma, head and neck, liver or kidney cancer. The material was CD4+ or CD8+ T cells sorted from blood, obtained in a trial of the OX40 agonist ivuxolimab. The chain links TRBV13 to TRBJ2-1, with 12 positions matching TRBD2. The CDR3 region is CASSSTSGRLHSYNEQFF. The CDR3 coding sequence is TGTGCCAGCAGCAGTACTAGCGGGAGGCTCCACTCCTACAATGAGCAGTTCTTC. The variable domain in full, with the rest retrieved from reference TRBV13 and TRBJ2-1, is AAGVIQSPRHLIKEKRETATLKCYPIPRHDTVYWYQQGPGQDPQFLISFYEKMQSDKGSIPDRFSAQQFSDYHSELNMSSLELGDSALYFCASSSTSGRLHSYNEQFFGPGTRLTVL.